Shown below are 19 T cell receptor beta chains from a single sample sequenced in a study of cytomegalovirus exposure and HLA in healthy donors (dated by TCRdb to 2017 to 2019). The library was prepared using the immunoSEQ multiplex PCR assay. For the multiplex PCR, a mixture combining 60 forward primers for TCR Vbeta segments and 13 reverse primers for TCR Jbeta segments was used. TCRdb re-hosts the immuneACCESS table, in-frame sequences only. Its copies lack some clones; in the studies checked, an unresolved V gene accounts for under half of them, and the cause for the rest is not known. Within this sample are some 200,000 clones, with under 90% of them counted one time only. Roughly 0.097% of the sample is taken by the ten largest. The specimen sequenced was PBMCs. The receptors come from a boy between 2 and 10 years old in good health and CMV-seronegative.

The chain uses TRBV5-1 and TRBJ2-3, with 13 bases matching TRBD2. V shed 4 bases and J 4 bases; nucleotides not matched to a gene: 6. CDR1 is SGHRS, CDR2 YFSETQ, per germline. There are 16 residues in the CDR3. CDR3 sequence reads: CASSPALAGGPDTQYF. The CDR3 DNA sequence: TGCGCCAGCAGCCCGGCACTAGCGGGGGGGCCAGATACGCAGTATTTT.

The chain has TRBV9 and TRBJ1-4; possible D gene TRBD1, 6 bases. The CDR3 spans 15 residues. The V and J ends lost 5 bases and 0 bases respectively, with 11 bases between them. The germline V gene has CDR1 SGDLS and CDR2 YYNGEE. CDR3 sequence (DNA): TGTGCCAGCAGTGGACAGCTATCAACTAATGAAAAACTGTTTTTT. This codes for CASSGQLSTNEKLFF.

The rearrangement uses TRBV6-1 and TRBJ1-2, with D tentatively TRBD1 (6 bases). CDR1 MNHNS and CDR2 SASEGT come from the germline V gene. This CDR3 is 14 amino acids long. Trimming pared 3 bases from V and 3 bases from J, leaving 11 bases between. CDR3 DNA sequence: TGTGCCAGCAGTGACGACAGGCCTCACTATGGCTACACCTTC. Translated, it gives CASSDDRPHYGYTF.

The chain carries TRBV2 and TRBJ2-5; 7 positions agree with TRBD1. V lost 1 base to trimming and J lost 4 bases; unmatched junction nucleotides: 6. The CDR3 has 15 amino acids. Germline loops: CDR1 SNHLY, CDR2 FYNNEI. CDR3 DNA: TGTGCCAGCAGTGAAGAGTCGACAGGGAGAGAGACCCAGTACTTC. This encodes CASSEESTGRETQYF.

About this clone: The same CDR3 can be traced to other DNA sequences in this sample. The V and J genes are TRBV11-1 and TRBJ2-7; no definite D call. The CDR3 loop spans 14 amino acids. Germline V gives CDR1 SGHAT, CDR2 FQDESV (reference sequence). V lost 1 base to trimming and J lost 3 bases, with 10 bases between them. In nucleotides, the CDR3 is TGTGCCAGCAGCTTAGGGCACGCAGGCTACGAGCAGTACTTC. This sequence encodes CASSLGHAGYEQYF. Filled out from reference TRBV11-1 and TRBJ2-7, the complete variable domain reads EAEVAQSPRYKITEKSQAVAFWCDPISGHATLYWYRQILGQGPELLVQFQDESVVDDSQLPKDRFSAERLKGVDSTLKIQPAELGDSAMYLCASSLGHAGYEQYFGPGTRLTVT.

The chain links TRBV6-5 to TRBJ2-3, with 7 bases matching TRBD2. Looked up from germline, CDR1 is MNHEY and CDR2 is SVGAGI. V shed 4 bases, J shed 0 bases, and the junction held 7 bases outside the gene matches. The CDR3 consists of 16 residues. The CDR3 loop reads CASSSVAGTSTDTQYF. Written as DNA, the CDR3 is TGTGCCAGCAGTTCCGTAGCGGGTACTAGCACAGATACGCAGTATTTT.

This clone turned up a few times. The rearrangement joins TRBV6-5 to TRBJ1-1; 7 bases fit TRBD1. V dropped 6 bases and J dropped 4; count of bases not matched to a gene: 5. CDR1 MNHEY and CDR2 SVGAGI come from the germline V gene. The CDR3 runs 13 residues. The CDR3 nucleotides are TGTGCCAGCAGGACAGGGTTAGTCACTGAAGCTTTCTTT. Translated, it gives CASRTGLVTEAFF.

The chain recombines TRBV2 with TRBJ2-7; D is possibly TRBD2 (6 bases). The CDR3 covers 14 residues. Trimming took 8 bases from V and 2 from J, leaving 16 bases between them. The germline CDR1 and CDR2 sequences are SNHLY and FYNNEI. The CDR3, as DNA: TGTGCCAGCGATCGGGGCGGGGCGACCTACGAGCAGTACTTC. It is translated as CASDRGGATYEQYF.

The rearrangement joins TRBV19 to TRBJ2-5, with 9 bases lining up with TRBD1. The germline V gene encodes CDR1 LNHDA and CDR2 SQIVND (reference sequence). V was pared by 4 bases and J by 4 bases, with 10 bases of the junction left unmatched. The CDR3 runs to 16 residues. CDR3 region: CASSSPGTGWTETQYF. CDR3 coding DNA: TGTGCCAGTAGTAGCCCCGGGACAGGGTGGACAGAGACCCAGTACTTC.

The table lists this clone with a few counts. The chain employs TRBV5-1 and TRBJ2-3; TRBD2 is a possible D gene (5 bases). V lost 7 bases to trimming and J lost 3 bases, with 15 bases between them. Germline CDR1 is SGHRS and CDR2 is YFSETQ. The CDR3 loop spans 14 amino acids. In DNA, the CDR3 is TGCGCCAGCGGCCCTGGACTCCCTACAGATACGCAGTATTTT. Translation gives CASGPGLPTDTQYF.

This clone has a handful of counts. The rearrangement joins TRBV18 to TRBJ1-2, with D maybe TRBD1 (5 bases). V was clipped by 4 bases and J by 4 bases, with 10 bases between them. The CDR3 totals 13 residues. Germline V CDR1 and CDR2: KGHSH, LQKENI. The CDR3 region has the DNA TGTGCCAGCTCACAGCAAGGGGCCTATGGCTACACCTTC. Its protein product is CASSQQGAYGYTF. Drawing the rest from reference TRBV18 and TRBJ1-2, the complete variable domain is NAGVMQNPRHLVRRRGQEARLRCSPMKGHSHVYWYRQLPEEGLKFMVYLQKENIIDESGMPKERFSAEFPKEGPSILRIQQVVRGDSAAYFCASSQQGAYGYTFGSGTRLTVV.

V usage is TRBV9 and J usage is TRBJ2-5; 7 bases line up with TRBD1. V lost 0 bases and J lost 6; bases outside the gene matches: 5. Germline V gene sequence: CDR1 SGDLS, CDR2 YYNGEE. The CDR3 runs 14 residues. The CDR3, as DNA: TGTGCCAGCAGCGTAGGAGGGGGCGACAAGACCCAGTACTTC. Amino acid sequence: CASSVGGGDKTQYF.

The chain combines TRBV10-3 with TRBJ2-2, with a tentative D call TRBD1 (6 bases). Between the trimmed V and J ends, which lost 6 bases and 6 bases, there was a span of 17 bases. The CDR3 totals 15 residues. Germline V gives CDR1 ENHRY, CDR2 SYGVKD. This chain's CDR3 is CAISSHPGVPGELFF. CDR3 nucleotide sequence: TGTGCCATCAGCTCCCATCCAGGGGTCCCCGGGGAGCTGTTTTTT.

This clone was recorded only once. V usage is TRBV6-5 and J usage is TRBJ2-6; D gene unclear. The V end lost 2 bases, the J end lost 0 bases, and 5 bases lay between the germline ends. The CDR3 covers 15 residues. Germline CDR1 MNHEY, CDR2 SVGAGI. CDR3 DNA: TGTGCCAGCAGTTACAGCCCCTCTGGGGCCAACGTCCTGACTTTC. Residues: CASSYSPSGANVLTF.

The CDR3 protein is CASSRTGNTIYF. The CDR3 DNA sequence: TGTGCCAGCAGCCGGACAGGAAACACCATATATTTT. The rearrangement uses TRBV2 and TRBJ1-3; possible D gene TRBD1, 5 bases. Trimming cost V 6 bases and J 4 bases, with 7 bases left between them. Germline lookup yields CDR1 SNHLY and CDR2 FYNNEI. This CDR3 region has 12 residues.

The genes are TRBV5-5 and TRBJ1-2, with TRBD1 as a possible D gene (6 bases). V lost 1 base to trimming and J lost 2 bases, with 9 bases between them. The CDR3 runs to 14 residues. The germline V gene has CDR1 SGHKS and CDR2 YYEKEE (reference sequence). The CDR3 sequence: CASSLRDRNYGYTF. DNA for the CDR3: TGTGCCAGCAGCTTGAGAGACAGGAACTATGGCTACACCTTC.

J is TRBJ2-7 and V is TRBV5-1; D is unclear. The V and J ends lost 1 base and 2 bases respectively, with 10 bases between them. Germline-derived CDR1 and CDR2 are SGHRS and YFSETQ. This CDR3 is 14 amino acids long. CDR3 nucleotide sequence: TGCGCCAGCAGCTTGTTTGCAGATCCCTACGAGCAGTACTTC. Its protein is CASSLFADPYEQYF.

V and J are TRBV4-1 and TRBJ1-3; 8 nucleotides match TRBD1. V lost 1 base and J lost 0; bases outside the gene matches: 8. Per the germline V gene, CDR1 is MGHRA and CDR2 is YSYEKL. CDR3 size: 18 residues. The CDR3 DNA follows: TGCGCCAGCAGCCAAGGCGACAGGGGCCACCTCTCTGGAAACACCATATATTTT. Amino acid sequence: CASSQGDRGHLSGNTIYF.

The chain recombines TRBV4-1 with TRBJ2-2; 7 bases are a match to TRBD2. Germline V CDR1 and CDR2: MGHRA, YSYEKL. The trim removed 5 bases at V and 7 bases at J, leaving 10 bases unmatched. This CDR3 comprises 15 residues. The CDR3 spells CASSSQRGPIGELFF. CDR3 in DNA: TGCGCCAGCAGCTCTCAGCGGGGACCCATCGGGGAGCTGTTTTTT.